This is a list of T cell receptor beta chains from one sample in a study of blood T cell repertoires in COVID-19. TCRdb keeps only in-frame clones here, not all; method: immunoSEQ multiplex PCR. The sample lists under 250,000 clones; about 83% were seen once. Sequencing input: peripheral blood. The receptor set was obtained from a man in his forties or fifties with active or convalescent COVID-19. The CDR3 runs from the conserved cysteine through the conserved F or W. A D gene is named only where the DNA matches it firmly. The size of a clone is reported for some rows only, either as once, few or many, or as a class for expanded clones.

TRBJ1-1 TRBD1 TRBV6-2/TRBV6-3 - TGTGCCAGCAGTCAGCCGGGACAGGGGCTTTCAAGGGCTTTCTTT CASSQPGQGLSRAFF
TRBJ2-1 - TRBV7-3 once TGTGCCAGCAGCTCTTTCTCAGGATCCAACAATGAGCAGTTCTTC CASSSFSGSNNEQFF
TRBJ1-1 - TRBV21-1 - TGTGCCAGCAGGGTGTTGTTAGCGATGAACACTGAAGCTTTCTTT CASRVLLAMNTEAFF
TRBJ2-3 TRBD2 TRBV12-3/TRBV12-4 - TGTGCCACCCGCCGGGGGGATAATACGCAGTATTTT CATRRGDNTQYF
TRBJ1-1 TRBD1 TRBV10-3 - TGTGCCATCAGTGAGCAGGGGGGCTCGAACACTGAAGCTTTCTTT CAISEQGGSNTEAFF
TRBJ2-1 - TRBV10-3 - TGTGCCATCAGTGAATCTGGTTCGGGTCCATCCCACTCCTACAATGAGCAGTTCTTC CAISESGSGPSHSYNEQFF
TRBJ2-7 TRBD2 TRBV18 few TGTGCCAGCTCACCAGCGTCTAGCGGGGGTGGCGAGCAGTACTTC CASSPASSGGGEQYF
TRBJ1-1 TRBD1 TRBV4-2 - TGTGCCAGCAGCCCGGACAGGGGACCTGAAGCTTTCTTT CASSPDRGPEAFF
TRBJ2-1 TRBD2 TRBV24-1 - TGTGCCACCAGTGATACTCGAGCGGGGGGAGCCTACAATGAGCAGTTCTTC CATSDTRAGGAYNEQFF
TRBJ2-6 - TRBV29-1 - TGCAGCCTCAGGGTGCTTCTATCTGGGGCCAACGTCCTGACTTTC CSLRVLLSGANVLTF
TRBJ2-2 TRBD2 TRBV27 - TGTGCCAGCAGCTTAGCGGGATGGGCCACCGGGGAGCTGTTTTTT CASSLAGWATGELFF
TRBJ2-5 TRBD2 TRBV6-5 once TGTGCCAGCAGGGATCTAGCGGAAGGGACCCAGTACTTC CASRDLAEGTQYF
TRBJ1-1 TRBD1 TRBV30 - TGTGCCTGGAGGAGGGGGCCGAACACTGAAGCTTTCTTT CAWRRGPNTEAFF
TRBJ2-4 - TRBV25-1 - TGTGCCAGCAGTGAATCCGCGCTAGCCAAAAACATTCAGTACTTC CASSESALAKNIQYF
TRBJ2-3 - TRBV7-3 - TGTGCCAGCAGCTATTCCCCGGGTACGCAGTATTTT CASSYSPGTQYF
TRBJ2-1 TRBD2 TRBV4-1 - TGCGCCAGCAGCTCGCGAGGGGAGAGTCTAGCGGACTTATACAATGAGCAGTTCTTC CASSSRGESLADLYNEQFF
TRBJ1-1 - TRBV3-1/TRBV3-2 - TGTGCCAGCAGTTTGCAGGGAAGAGCTTTCTTT CASSLQGRAFF
TRBJ2-3 TRBD2 TRBV11-2 - TGTGCCAGCAGCTTAGTTTCTCTAGCGGGGGTTAGCACAGATACGCAGTATTTT CASSLVSLAGVSTDTQYF
TRBJ2-7 - TRBV20-1 - TGCAGTGCTAGGACACTTGGCGAGCAGTACTTC CSARTLGEQYF
TRBJ2-1 TRBD2 TRBV7-9 once TGTGCCAGCAGCCCCCTCGGGCTAGCGGGAGATTGGGAGCAGTTCTTC CASSPLGLAGDWEQFF
TRBJ2-7 TRBD1 TRBV5-6 - TGTGCCAGCAGCAAATCCGGGACAGGTTACCACGAGCAGTACTTC CASSKSGTGYHEQYF
TRBJ1-1 TRBD1 TRBV12-3/TRBV12-4 - TGTGCCAGCAGCCGGACAGGGGGCACTGAAGCTTTCTTT CASSRTGGTEAFF
TRBJ1-3 - TRBV10-3 - TGTGCCATCAGTAGACAGCAGGGCCCTGGAAACACCATATATTTT CAISRQQGPGNTIYF
TRBJ2-1 TRBD2 TRBV5-6 - TGTGCCAGCAGCTTCATGACTAGCGGGAGAGGTGAGCAGTTCTTC CASSFMTSGRGEQFF
TRBJ2-1 TRBD2 TRBV7-2 once TGTGCCAGCAGCTCCCGACAAGGAGGCGGGAGACATGAGCAGTTCTTC CASSSRQGGGRHEQFF
TRBJ1-1 TRBD1 TRBV10-3 - TGTGCCATCAGGGGGACAGCGAACACTGAAGCTTTCTTT CAIRGTANTEAFF
TRBJ1-5 - TRBV7-2 few TGTGCCAGCAGTCCGGGGTGGGGCAATCAGCCCCAGCATTTT CASSPGWGNQPQHF
TRBJ1-2 - TRBV3-1/TRBV3-2 - TGTGCCAGCAGCCAGGGGCAGGGCTATGGCTACACCTTC CASSQGQGYGYTF
TRBJ1-1 TRBD1 TRBV5-1 - TGCGCCAGCAGTGGGACAGAGAACACTGAAGCTTTCTTT CASSGTENTEAFF
TRBJ1-5 TRBD1 TRBV10-3 many TGTGCCATCAGTGAGGGGGGGACAGGTAAGAATCAGCCCCAGCATTTT CAISEGGTGKNQPQHF
TRBJ2-7 TRBD2 TRBV7-9 - TGTGCCAGCAGCTTATACAGGACTAGCGGTTCCTACGAGCAGTACTTC CASSLYRTSGSYEQYF
TRBJ2-5 - TRBV30 - TGTGCCTGGAGCCCCGGGACTTCGGGGCAAGAGACCCAGTACTTC CAWSPGTSGQETQYF
TRBJ1-2 - TRBV6-5 - TGTGCCAGCAGCACGACAACTAACTATGGCTACACCTTC CASSTTTNYGYTF
TRBJ1-2 - TRBV30 - TGTGCCTGGAGCCCAGGGAACTATGGCTACACCTTC CAWSPGNYGYTF
TRBJ1-2 - TRBV5-6 - TGTGCCAGCAGCTTGGGGGGGCCGTCGGGCTACACCTTC CASSLGGPSGYTF
TRBJ1-5 TRBD1 TRBV11-1 - TGTGCCAGCAGCTTAGGGACAGGGGCGAATCAGCCCCAGCATTTT CASSLGTGANQPQHF
TRBJ1-2 - TRBV7-6 - TGTGCCAGCAGCTCCGGTACAGGGAACTACTATGGCTACACCTTC CASSSGTGNYYGYTF
TRBJ1-1 - TRBV9 - TGTGCCAGCAGCGCAGGACAGACACAGAACACTGAAGCTTTCTTT CASSAGQTQNTEAFF
TRBJ1-3 - TRBV6-5 few TGTGCCAGCGCGGCAGCCTACTCTGGAAACACCATATATTTT CASAAAYSGNTIYF
TRBJ2-5 TRBD1 TRBV30 - TGTGCCTGGAGTGTATGGGACAGGGCAGGGCCCCAGTACTTC CAWSVWDRAGPQYF
TRBJ1-5 - TRBV19 - TGTGCCAGTAGTATAGAGACAGAGAGTAGCAATCAGCCCCAGCATTTT CASSIETESSNQPQHF
TRBJ1-1 - TRBV5-8 - TGTGCCAGCAGCCGAGGCACTGAAGCTTTCTTT CASSRGTEAFF
TRBJ1-2 TRBD1 TRBV29-1 - TGCAGCGTGGGGAACAGGGGAAGATCGAACTATGGCTACACCTTC CSVGNRGRSNYGYTF
TRBJ2-3 - TRBV20-1 - TGCAGTGCTAGTTCTAGCGTTAGCACAGATACGCAGTATTTT CSASSSVSTDTQYF
TRBJ1-1 - TRBV6-5 - TGTGCCAGCAGTTACCAGGTTATGAACACTGAAGCTTTCTTT CASSYQVMNTEAFF
TRBJ1-2 TRBD1 TRBV6-5 few TGTGCCAGCAGTCAGAACCTAGACAGGGGTTATGGCTACACCTTC CASSQNLDRGYGYTF
TRBJ1-1 - TRBV19 - TGTGCCAGTAGTATTTCTCAGGGGACCACTGAAGCTTTCTTT CASSISQGTTEAFF
TRBJ2-3 TRBD2 TRBV28 - TGTGCCAGCAGTCCCCTGAGGATGGGGGGGAGCACAGATACGCAGTATTTT CASSPLRMGGSTDTQYF
TRBJ1-2 - TRBV5-1 - TGCGCCAGCAGCTTGGGAGACTCCGATGGCTACACCTTC CASSLGDSDGYTF
TRBJ1-2 TRBD1 TRBV28 - TGTGCCAGCAGTTTAGGTGTTTATGGGACAGGGGGCTCGGGGTATGGCTACACCTTC CASSLGVYGTGGSGYGYTF
TRBJ2-3 TRBD1 TRBV19 - TGTGCCAGTAGTCCGGCGGTGTCAGGGGGTGGCACAGATACGCAGTATTTT CASSPAVSGGGTDTQYF